The 17 T cell receptor beta chains presented below share a single source sample, sequenced in a study of cytomegalovirus exposure and HLA in healthy donors. Clones were read by immunoSEQ multiplex PCR, and TCRdb kept only the in-frame ones, dropping some. The sample lists some 120,000 clones, roughly 94% occurring once. The specimen sequenced was PBMCs. These receptors were collected from a woman between 18 and 29 years old in good health and CMV-seronegative.

The chain couples TRBV29-1 to TRBJ2-2; 10 bases are a match to TRBD2. CDR3 length: 15 residues. The trim removed 4 bases at V and 3 bases at J, leaving 5 bases unmatched. CDR1 is SQVTM, CDR2 ANQGSEA, per germline. The CDR3 is CSVVKGTSDTGELFF. DNA for the CDR3: TGCAGCGTTGTTAAAGGGACTAGCGACACCGGGGAGCTGTTTTTT.

This chain joins TRBV28 and TRBJ2-2; 7 bases align to TRBD1. V lost 5 bases and J lost 0; bases outside the gene matches: 6. Germline assignment: CDR1 MDHEN and CDR2 SYDVKM. The CDR3 totals 16 residues. The CDR3 here is CASSRWGQTNTGELFF. The CDR3 nucleotides read TGTGCCAGCAGTCGGTGGGGACAGACGAACACCGGGGAGCTGTTTTTT.

This clone was counted once. This sequence joins TRBV6-6 and TRBJ2-7, with D possibly being TRBD2 (6 bases). Germline-derived CDR1 and CDR2 are MNHNY and SVGAGI (reference sequence). The CDR3 is 11 residues long. Between the trimmed V and J ends, which lost 5 bases and 7 bases, there was a span of 9 bases. CDR3 in DNA: TGTGCCAGCAGTCCTGCGGGGGAGCAGTACTTC. Translated, it gives CASSPAGEQYF.

The chain recombines TRBV30 with TRBJ2-3; D possibly corresponds to TRBD2 (6 bases). Trimming took 4 bases from V and 2 from J, leaving 13 bases between them. The CDR3 length is 14 residues. CDR1 and CDR2 from the germline V gene are GTSNPN and SVGIG (reference sequence). In DNA form, the CDR3 reads TGTGCCTGGATGGAGGGGTCGATCACAGATACGCAGTATTTT. Translation gives CAWMEGSITDTQYF.

V usage is TRBV9 and J usage is TRBJ1-1; unclear D gene. CDR1 is SGDLS, CDR2 YYNGEE, per germline. V shed 3 bases and J shed 0 bases, with 9 bases lying between them. The CDR3 is 14 amino acids. The CDR3 sequence: CASSAWSVNTEAFF. CDR3 in DNA: TGTGCCAGCAGCGCCTGGTCGGTGAACACTGAAGCTTTCTTT.

This chain connects TRBV27 to TRBJ2-5; D is perhaps TRBD2 (6 bases). The germline V and J ends were trimmed by 6 bases and 5 bases, with 13 bases remaining between them. CDR3 length: 13 amino acids. The germline gives CDR1 MNHEY, CDR2 SMNVEV (reference sequence). CDR3 in DNA: TGTGCCAGCAGCCCCGGACTAAGGGAGACCCAGTACTTC. This codes for CASSPGLRETQYF.

The gene calls are TRBV19 and TRBJ2-1; 7 nucleotides align to TRBD1. V dropped 9 bases and J dropped 4; count of bases not matched to a gene: 6. This CDR3 has 13 residues. The germline gives CDR1 LNHDA, CDR2 SQIVND (reference sequence). CDR3 bases: TGTGCCAGCGCAGGGACAGCTTACAATGAGCAGTTCTTC. Its translation: CASAGTAYNEQFF.

The chain has TRBV28 and TRBJ2-7, with a tentative D call TRBD1 (7 bases). Per germline, CDR1 MDHEN and CDR2 SYDVKM. The CDR3 extends over 12 amino acids. V was shortened by 8 bases and J by 3 bases, with 11 bases between the two germline ends. The CDR3 loop reads CASDQGGYEQYF. The CDR3 DNA is TGTGCCAGCGACCAGGGGGGCTACGAGCAGTACTTC.

This chain connects TRBV19 to TRBJ2-3, with TRBD2 matching 11 bases. The CDR3 runs 13 residues. The J segment lost 5 bases and the V segment lost 6 bases, leaving 1 base of the junction unmatched. In germline, CDR1 is LNHDA, CDR2 SQIVND (reference sequence). CDR3 loop: CASRTSGIDTQYF. The CDR3, as DNA: TGTGCCAGTAGGACTAGCGGGATAGATACGCAGTATTTT.

This chain links TRBV5-1 with TRBJ1-1, with D hard to call. Trimming left V 4 bases short and J 2 bases short, with 15 bases between. The CDR3 runs 15 residues. CDR1 and CDR2 (germline): SGHRS, YFSETQ. The CDR3 sequence is CASSLPREVNTEAFF. In DNA, the CDR3 is TGCGCCAGCAGCCTCCCCAGAGAGGTTAACACTGAAGCTTTCTTT.

This sequence joins TRBV19 and TRBJ1-5; D call uncertain. The CDR3 has 14 residues. From germline, CDR1 is LNHDA and CDR2 SQIVND (reference sequence). V lost 4 bases and J lost 5, with 12 bases in between. This chain's CDR3 is CASSTDSVYQPQHF. The CDR3, as DNA: TGTGCCAGTAGTACCGACTCTGTCTATCAGCCCCAGCATTTT. Full variable domain (outside the CDR3, taken from reference TRBV19 and TRBJ1-5): DGGITQSPKYLFRKEGQNVTLSCEQNLNHDAMYWYRQDPGQGLRLIYYSQIVNDFQKGDIAEGYSVSREKKESFPLTVTSAQKNPTAFYLCASSTDSVYQPQHFGDGTRLSIL.

The rearrangement links TRBV2 to TRBJ2-2; 7 bases match TRBD1. The CDR3 consists of 12 residues. The germline V gene encodes CDR1 SNHLY and CDR2 FYNNEI. The ends lost 10 bases at V and 6 bases at J; junction bases unmatched: 5. The CDR3: CAIYRGSGELFF. The CDR3 coding sequence is TGTGCCATCTACAGGGGCTCCGGGGAGCTGTTTTTT.

The genes are TRBV27 and TRBJ1-5; TRBD1 matches 9 bases. Germline CDR1 and CDR2: MNHEY and SMNVEV (reference sequence). The length of the CDR3 is 14 residues. Losses at the gene ends were 5 bases for V and 6 bases for J; bases not matched to a gene: 5. The CDR3 sequence: CASSMTGGSQPQHF. In DNA, the CDR3 is TGTGCCAGCAGTATGACAGGGGGAAGTCAGCCCCAGCATTTT.

The chain is built from TRBV18 and TRBJ2-1; TRBD2 might be the D (6 bases). Germline CDR1 KGHSH, CDR2 LQKENI. V was shortened by 0 bases and J by 4 bases, with 13 bases between the two germline ends. The length of the CDR3 is 16 residues. CDR3 region: CASSPPVSGDYNEQFF. The CDR3 nucleotides are TGTGCCAGCTCACCACCGGTTAGCGGAGATTACAATGAGCAGTTCTTC.

V gene TRBV7-3 combines with J gene TRBJ2-3, with D possibly TRBD2 on 6 matching bases. Germline V lookup: CDR1 SGHTA, CDR2 FQGTGA. The CDR3 is made up of 15 amino acids. Trimming stripped 0 bases from V and 4 bases from J, with 11 bases between. CDR3 nucleotide sequence: TGTGCCAGCAGCTTAACGGGAGGTTTGTCAGATACGCAGTATTTT. Amino acids: CASSLTGGLSDTQYF.

V is TRBV9 and J is TRBJ2-1; 7 bases fit TRBD2. From germline, CDR1 is SGDLS and CDR2 YYNGEE. The CDR3 has 18 residues. V shed 0 bases and J 0 bases; nucleotides not matched to a gene: 9. The CDR3 sequence is CASSVGPPTSRSYNEQFF. The CDR3 DNA sequence: TGTGCCAGCAGCGTAGGTCCCCCGACTAGCCGCTCCTACAATGAGCAGTTCTTC. The variable domain in full, with the rest retrieved from reference TRBV9 and TRBJ2-1, is DSGVTQTPKHLITATGQRVTLRCSPRSGDLSVYWYQQSLDQGLQFLIQYYNGEERAKGNILERFSAQQFPDLHSELNLSSLELGDSALYFCASSVGPPTSRSYNEQFFGPGTRLTVL.

About this clone: The sample carries other DNA sequences with the same CDR3. The chain combines TRBV9 with TRBJ2-3, with unresolved D. Germline V lookup: CDR1 SGDLS, CDR2 YYNGEE. The CDR3 runs 15 residues. V was trimmed by 1 base and J by 4 bases, leaving 13 bases between them. CDR3 DNA: TGTGCCAGCAGCGTATCCGGCGGCGCCGCAGATACGCAGTATTTT. Residues: CASSVSGGAADTQYF.